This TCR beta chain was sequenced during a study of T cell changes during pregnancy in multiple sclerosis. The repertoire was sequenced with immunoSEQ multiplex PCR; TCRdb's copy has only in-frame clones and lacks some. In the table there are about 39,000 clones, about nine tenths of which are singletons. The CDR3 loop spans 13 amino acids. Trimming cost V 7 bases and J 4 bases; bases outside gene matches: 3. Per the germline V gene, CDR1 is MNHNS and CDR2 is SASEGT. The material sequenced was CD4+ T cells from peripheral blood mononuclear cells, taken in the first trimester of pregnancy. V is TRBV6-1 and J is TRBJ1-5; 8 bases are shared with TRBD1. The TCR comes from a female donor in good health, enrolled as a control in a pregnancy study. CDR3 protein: CASNRDRNQPQHF. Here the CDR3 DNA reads TGTGCCAGCAATCGGGACAGGAATCAGCCCCAGCATTTT.